A selection of T cell receptor beta chains follows, all from one sample in a study of T cells after yellow fever vaccination. One entry per CDR3 protein results from TCRdb running MiXCR on the 5' RACE reads. The sample lists approximately 120,000 distinct CDR3 sequences, under 9% occurring once. The material was CD8+ T cells sorted from PBMCs, obtained on the day of the yellow fever booster vaccination. Receptor source: a young man who received the YFV17D yellow fever vaccine. CDR3s include the opening cysteine and the closing phenylalanine or tryptophan. Fields, in order: clone size, CDR3 length, D gene, V gene, J gene, CDR3 protein, CDR3 DNA. D genes are given only for firm matches. Clone size, where shown, is once, few, many, or a class for clones that have expanded.

clone_size: few
cdr3_length: 17
d_call: -
v_call: TRBV18
j_call: TRBJ2-1
cdr3_aa: CASSQPYDRRSYNEQFF
cdr3_nt: TGTGCCAGCTCACAACCTTACGACAGGCGGTCCTACAATGAGCAGTTCTTC

clone_size: few
cdr3_length: 16
d_call: -
v_call: TRBV7-6
j_call: TRBJ2-1
cdr3_aa: CASSLGIVWEYNEQFF
cdr3_nt: TGTGCCAGCAGCTTAGGGATCGTCTGGGAATACAATGAGCAGTTCTTC

clone_size: few
cdr3_length: 15
d_call: TRBD2
v_call: TRBV7-2
j_call: TRBJ2-1
cdr3_aa: CASSNRGGARNEQFF
cdr3_nt: TGTGCCAGCAGCAACCGCGGGGGGGCCCGCAATGAGCAGTTCTTC

clone_size: few
cdr3_length: 17
d_call: -
v_call: TRBV4-3
j_call: TRBJ2-2
cdr3_aa: CASSPDHSGPNTGELFF
cdr3_nt: TGCGCCAGCAGCCCCGATCACTCAGGACCAAACACCGGGGAGCTGTTTTTT

clone_size: many
cdr3_length: 14
d_call: -
v_call: TRBV7-2
j_call: TRBJ1-4
cdr3_aa: CASSPTPTNEKLFF
cdr3_nt: TGTGCCAGCAGCCCCACTCCAACTAATGAAAAACTGTTTTTT

clone_size: few
cdr3_length: 13
d_call: -
v_call: TRBV5-6
j_call: TRBJ2-7
cdr3_aa: CASSLRDGDEQYF
cdr3_nt: TGTGCCAGCAGCTTGAGGGACGGGGACGAGCAGTACTTC

clone_size: few
cdr3_length: 14
d_call: TRBD1
v_call: TRBV29-1
j_call: TRBJ1-2
cdr3_aa: CSVAKVDRAYGYTF
cdr3_nt: TGCAGCGTTGCGAAGGTGGACAGGGCCTATGGCTACACCTTC

clone_size: -
cdr3_length: 12
d_call: -
v_call: TRBV12-3/TRBV12-4
j_call: TRBJ1-2
cdr3_aa: CASSPASWGYTF
cdr3_nt: TGTGCCAGCAGCCCGGCCTCGTGGGGCTACACCTTC

clone_size: many
cdr3_length: 13
d_call: -
v_call: TRBV20-1
j_call: TRBJ2-2
cdr3_aa: CSAQTGNTGELFF
cdr3_nt: TGCAGTGCCCAGACAGGGAACACCGGGGAGCTGTTTTTT

clone_size: -
cdr3_length: 14
d_call: -
v_call: TRBV20-1
j_call: TRBJ1-3
cdr3_aa: CSATTGTSGNTIYF
cdr3_nt: TGCAGTGCTACTACAGGAACCTCTGGAAACACCATATATTTT

clone_size: -
cdr3_length: 11
d_call: -
v_call: TRBV3-1
j_call: TRBJ2-7
cdr3_aa: CASSQGSEQYF
cdr3_nt: TGTGCCAGCAGCCAAGGTTCCGAGCAGTACTTC

clone_size: few
cdr3_length: 12
d_call: -
v_call: TRBV6-5
j_call: TRBJ1-4
cdr3_aa: CASGGGGEKLFF
cdr3_nt: TGTGCCAGCGGCGGGGGGGGTGAAAAACTGTTTTTT

clone_size: many
cdr3_length: 15
d_call: TRBD2
v_call: TRBV2
j_call: TRBJ2-5
cdr3_aa: CASRGTSGWQETQYF
cdr3_nt: TGTGCCAGCAGAGGGACTAGCGGGTGGCAAGAGACCCAGTACTTC

clone_size: few
cdr3_length: 15
d_call: -
v_call: TRBV3-1
j_call: TRBJ2-5
cdr3_aa: CASSQEWGKGETQYF
cdr3_nt: TGTGCCAGCAGCCAAGAGTGGGGGAAGGGAGAGACCCAGTACTTC

clone_size: -
cdr3_length: 14
d_call: -
v_call: TRBV7-8
j_call: TRBJ2-7
cdr3_aa: CASSGRDGSNEQYF
cdr3_nt: TGTGCCAGCAGCGGCCGGGACGGATCGAACGAGCAGTACTTC

clone_size: few
cdr3_length: 14
d_call: -
v_call: TRBV6-5
j_call: TRBJ2-7
cdr3_aa: CASSHRGGAYEQYF
cdr3_nt: TGTGCCAGCAGTCACAGGGGGGGAGCCTACGAGCAGTACTTC

clone_size: few
cdr3_length: 14
d_call: -
v_call: TRBV5-1
j_call: TRBJ1-1
cdr3_aa: CASSPGPKSTEAFF
cdr3_nt: TGCGCCAGCAGCCCGGGACCGAAAAGCACTGAAGCTTTCTTT

clone_size: -
cdr3_length: 17
d_call: -
v_call: TRBV10-2
j_call: TRBJ1-1
cdr3_aa: CASSDRFRGPVNTEAFF
cdr3_nt: TGCGCCAGCAGTGACAGGTTCAGGGGCCCCGTAAACACTGAAGCTTTCTTT

clone_size: many
cdr3_length: 16
d_call: -
v_call: TRBV4-1
j_call: TRBJ1-1
cdr3_aa: CASSPPGLLANTEAFF
cdr3_nt: TGCGCCAGCAGCCCCCCCGGGCTTCTAGCGAACACTGAAGCTTTCTTT

clone_size: few
cdr3_length: 17
d_call: -
v_call: TRBV28
j_call: TRBJ2-3
cdr3_aa: CASSLSPGRELTDTQYF
cdr3_nt: TGTGCCAGCAGTTTATCCCCGGGCAGGGAACTGACAGATACGCAGTATTTT

clone_size: few
cdr3_length: 14
d_call: TRBD1
v_call: TRBV6-5
j_call: TRBJ2-1
cdr3_aa: CASSYQGQGNEQFF
cdr3_nt: TGTGCCAGCAGTTACCAGGGACAGGGGAATGAGCAGTTCTTC

clone_size: many
cdr3_length: 13
d_call: -
v_call: TRBV9
j_call: TRBJ2-2
cdr3_aa: CASSVGGAGELFF
cdr3_nt: TGTGCCAGCAGCGTGGGGGGTGCCGGGGAGCTGTTTTTT

clone_size: few
cdr3_length: 16
d_call: -
v_call: TRBV5-1
j_call: TRBJ2-5
cdr3_aa: CASRWGRPTNQETQYF
cdr3_nt: TGCGCCAGCAGGTGGGGACGACCGACAAACCAAGAGACCCAGTACTTC

clone_size: -
cdr3_length: 14
d_call: -
v_call: TRBV19
j_call: TRBJ2-1
cdr3_aa: CASSGGGLYNEQFF
cdr3_nt: TGTGCCAGCTCCGGGGGCGGCCTATACAATGAGCAGTTCTTC

clone_size: few
cdr3_length: 15
d_call: -
v_call: TRBV4-3
j_call: TRBJ2-7
cdr3_aa: CASSQAVFPYYEQYF
cdr3_nt: TGCGCCAGCAGCCAAGCGGTATTTCCTTACTACGAGCAGTACTTC

clone_size: few
cdr3_length: 11
d_call: -
v_call: TRBV12-3/TRBV12-4
j_call: TRBJ1-2
cdr3_aa: CASATGYGYTF
cdr3_nt: TGTGCCAGCGCTACCGGGTATGGCTACACCTTC

clone_size: -
cdr3_length: 17
d_call: -
v_call: TRBV6-5
j_call: TRBJ2-5
cdr3_aa: CASSYSGGLIGEETQYF
cdr3_nt: TGTGCCAGCAGTTACTCGGGGGGGCTAATAGGAGAAGAGACCCAGTACTTC

clone_size: -
cdr3_length: 13
d_call: -
v_call: TRBV6-5
j_call: TRBJ2-2
cdr3_aa: CASRSGGAGELFF
cdr3_nt: TGTGCCAGCAGGTCGGGTGGAGCCGGGGAGCTGTTTTTT

clone_size: few
cdr3_length: 16
d_call: TRBD2
v_call: TRBV6-6
j_call: TRBJ2-5
cdr3_aa: CASRHGAGGPQETQYF
cdr3_nt: TGTGCCAGCAGACACGGGGCGGGGGGGCCTCAAGAGACCCAGTACTTC

clone_size: many
cdr3_length: 16
d_call: -
v_call: TRBV11-2
j_call: TRBJ2-4
cdr3_aa: CASSARARWAKNIQYF
cdr3_nt: TGTGCCAGCAGCGCCCGGGCACGGTGGGCCAAAAACATTCAGTACTTC

clone_size: -
cdr3_length: 13
d_call: -
v_call: TRBV20-1
j_call: TRBJ2-1
cdr3_aa: CSAPFVGGDEQFF
cdr3_nt: TGCAGTGCGCCATTTGTGGGGGGCGATGAGCAGTTCTTC

clone_size: few
cdr3_length: 15
d_call: -
v_call: TRBV12-3/TRBV12-4
j_call: TRBJ2-3
cdr3_aa: CASSQDMGSTDTQYF
cdr3_nt: TGTGCCAGCAGTCAAGATATGGGCAGCACAGATACGCAGTATTTT

clone_size: few
cdr3_length: 13
d_call: -
v_call: TRBV7-3
j_call: TRBJ2-7
cdr3_aa: CASSAHAGYEQYF
cdr3_nt: TGTGCCAGCAGCGCTCACGCGGGCTACGAGCAGTACTTC